This T cell receptor (beta chain) was sequenced in a study of control samples from healthy donors and cancer patients. This clone was seen a few times. The V end lost 3 bases, the J end lost 3 bases, and 3 bases lay between the germline ends. The CDR3 is 13 amino acids. CDR1 and CDR2 (germline): LNHNV, YYDKDF (reference sequence). Generated by immunoSEQ multiplex PCR, the TCRdb table keeps only in-frame clones and is missing some. The table has some 130,000 clones, 80% to 95% seen once. The chain is built from TRBV15 and TRBJ1-6; no firm D call. Sequencing was carried out using blood. The clonotype comes from a man in his forties or fifties in good health. The CDR3 region is CATSRNYNSPLHF. DNA of the CDR3: TGTGCCACCAGCAGGAACTATAATTCACCCCTCCACTTT.